Each of the 22 T cell receptor beta chains below was sequenced from the same sample in a study of shared clonotypes between healthy human individuals. Generated by immunoSEQ multiplex PCR, the TCRdb table keeps only in-frame clones and is missing some. Here the sample spans 1.4 million or so clones, just under 99% being singletons. The material sequenced was naive CD4+ T cells sorted from blood. Subset reported: CD45RA+ positively selected. These receptors were obtained from a man aged 30 to 39 in good health.

This chain uses TRBV5-6 with TRBJ2-1; the D is unclear. Trimming stripped 1 base from V and 6 bases from J, with 8 bases between. Germline CDR1 reads SGHDT; CDR2 reads YYEEEE. The CDR3 covers 13 residues. CDR3 loop: CASSLMVANEQFF. The CDR3 DNA is TGTGCCAGCAGCTTGATGGTAGCCAATGAGCAGTTCTTC.

CDR3 loop: CASSLRGHQQNEQFF. Written as DNA, the CDR3 is TGTGCCAGCAGCTTAAGGGGACACCAGCAGAATGAGCAGTTCTTC. The chain uses TRBV7-6 and TRBJ2-1, with D maybe TRBD1 (6 bases). This CDR3 comprises 15 residues. V was trimmed by 2 bases and J by 7 bases, leaving 15 bases between them. Germline CDR1 reads SGHVS; CDR2 reads FNYEAQ.

This rearrangement joins TRBV11-2 to TRBJ1-1, with 9 bases that match TRBD1. V gave up 5 bases and J gave up 2 bases; unmatched junction bases: 12. This CDR3 is built from 17 residues. Germline V gene sequence: CDR1 SGHAT, CDR2 FQNNGV. CDR3 nucleotide sequence: TGTGCCAGCAGCCACCGACCGGGACAGGGTCCAAACACTGAAGCTTTCTTT. It specifies CASSHRPGQGPNTEAFF.

The genes are TRBV7-2 and TRBJ2-1, with a tentative D call TRBD2 (6 bases). The V gene lost 1 base and the J gene lost 10 bases, with 8 bases spanning the gap. The germline gives CDR1 SGHTA, CDR2 FQGNSA. There are 12 residues in the CDR3. CDR3 protein: CASSLVGLEQFF. The CDR3 region has the DNA TGTGCCAGCAGCTTAGTAGGACTAGAGCAGTTCTTC. Filled out from reference TRBV7-2 and TRBJ2-1, the complete variable domain reads GAGVSQSPSNKVTEKGKDVELRCDPISGHTALYWYRQSLGQGLEFLIYFQGNSAPDKSGLPSDRFSAERTGGSVSTLTIQRTQQEDSAVYLCASSLVGLEQFFGPGTRLTVL.

The chain links TRBV28 to TRBJ2-7; possibly TRBD2 for D (5 bases). Germline V lookup: CDR1 MDHEN, CDR2 SYDVKM. The CDR3 has 16 amino acids. Trimming removed 4 bases from V and 2 bases from J, with 18 bases in between. The CDR3 nucleotides are TGTGCCAGCAGTTCTCCAAGCTTAGCGCCTCCCTACGAGCAGTACTTC. Protein: CASSSPSLAPPYEQYF.

About this clone itself: This same CDR3 is encoded by further DNA sequences in the sample. CDR3 bases: TGTGCCAGCGAACTTGGAAACACCATATATTTT. Translation: CASELGNTIYF. The rearrangement links TRBV6-1 to TRBJ1-3, with D uncertain. V was trimmed by 8 bases and J by 3 bases, leaving 5 bases between them. The germline V gene has CDR1 MNHNS and CDR2 SASEGT. CDR3 length: 11 residues.

This clone has a single count. The V gene is TRBV11-2, the J gene TRBJ2-7; D is perhaps TRBD2 (5 bases). This CDR3 comprises 16 residues. From germline, CDR1 is SGHAT and CDR2 FQNNGV. V lost 2 bases and J lost 4, with 18 bases in between. DNA for the CDR3: TGTGCCAGCAGCTTACCTAGCAAAAGAGGAATTTACGAGCAGTACTTC. Residues: CASSLPSKRGIYEQYF.

J is TRBJ1-5 and V is TRBV19; D perhaps matches TRBD1 (5 bases). Looked up from germline, CDR1 is LNHDA and CDR2 is SQIVND (reference sequence). The CDR3 is 18 amino acids. Trimming shortened V by 6 bases and J by 2 bases, and 23 bases separated the two germline ends. The DNA for the CDR3 is TGTGCCAGTAGCTCGCGGGCCAGGGAGGTGTCGGGCAATCAGCCCCAGCATTTT. The encoded protein is CASSSRAREVSGNQPQHF.

Of note for this clone: Distinct nucleotide sequences in the sample also encode this CDR3. This sequence joins TRBV5-1 and TRBJ2-5, with 13 nucleotides matching TRBD2. Germline V gene sequence: CDR1 SGHRS, CDR2 YFSETQ. With V trimmed by 3 bases and J by 4 bases, 3 bases remained unmatched. The CDR3 runs 15 residues. This CDR3 reads CASSSGLAGVETQYF. The CDR3 nucleotides are TGCGCCAGCAGCTCCGGACTAGCGGGAGTAGAGACCCAGTACTTC. Using reference TRBV5-1 and TRBJ2-5 for the parts outside the CDR3, the full variable domain is KAGVTQTPRYLIKTRGQQVTLSCSPISGHRSVSWYQQTPGQGLQFLFEYFSETQRNKGNFPGRFSGRQFSNSRSEMNVSTLELGDSALYLCASSSGLAGVETQYFGPGTRLLVL.

The chain uses TRBV2 and TRBJ1-2; 7 bases agree with TRBD1. Germline values: CDR1 SNHLY, CDR2 FYNNEI. Germline trimming cut 7 bases from V and 4 bases from J; bases unmatched to any gene: 15. This CDR3 spans 16 amino acids. The CDR3 here is CASNLIRQGEGYGYTF. CDR3 in DNA: TGTGCCAGCAACCTAATTCGACAGGGAGAAGGCTATGGCTACACCTTC.

The DNA of the CDR3 is TGTGCCAGCAGCCGAAATCAGGGTTCCAATGAGCAGTTCTTC. Residues: CASSRNQGSNEQFF. This chain uses TRBV11-1 with TRBJ2-1; D is perhaps TRBD1 (5 bases). CDR1 is SGHAT and CDR2 is FQDESV in the germline V gene (reference sequence). The V end was cut by 5 bases, the J end by 6 bases, with 14 bases between. The CDR3 is 14 residues long.

J is TRBJ1-1 and V is TRBV12-5; D may be TRBD1 (6 bases). Trimming shortened V by 6 bases and J by 4 bases, and 15 bases separated the two germline ends. The germline CDR1 and CDR2 sequences are LGHNT and FRNRAP. The CDR3 totals 14 residues. CDR3 residues: CASGEGGLGTEAFF. Written as DNA, the CDR3 is TGTGCTAGTGGCGAGGGGGGGCTTGGCACTGAAGCTTTCTTT. Together with reference TRBV12-5 and TRBJ1-1, the CDR3 gives the full variable domain: DARVTQTPRHKVTEMGQEVTMRCQPILGHNTVFWYRQTMMQGLELLAYFRNRAPLDDSGMPKDRFSAEMPDATLATLKIQPSEPRDSAVYFCASGEGGLGTEAFFGQGTRLTVV.

This chain uses TRBV9 with TRBJ2-1, with D tentatively TRBD1 (6 bases). Germline CDR1 is SGDLS and CDR2 is YYNGEE. This CDR3 has 22 residues. The V and J ends lost 2 bases and 4 bases respectively, with 34 bases between them. The CDR3 reads CASSVEGEWKGSGITGYNEQFF. Written as DNA, the CDR3 is TGTGCCAGCAGCGTTGAGGGGGAGTGGAAGGGAAGCGGAATAACGGGGTACAATGAGCAGTTCTTC.

The V gene is TRBV19, the J gene TRBJ1-1; a weak D match, TRBD1 (5 bases). Germline V gene lookup returns CDR1 LNHDA and CDR2 SQIVND (reference sequence). Between the trimmed V and J ends, which lost 3 bases and 1 base, there was a span of 12 bases. This CDR3 spans 15 amino acids. The CDR3 is CASSISGLPNTEAFF. CDR3 DNA: TGTGCCAGTAGTATTTCAGGGCTCCCGAACACTGAAGCTTTCTTT.

This chain joins TRBV28 and TRBJ1-5, with a tentative D call TRBD1 (5 bases). V was pared by 2 bases and J by 8 bases, with 13 bases between. Germline CDR1 and CDR2: MDHEN and SYDVKM. The CDR3 consists of 14 residues. CDR3 DNA sequence: TGTGCCAGCAGTTTAGGGCAGGGTATCGAGCCCCAGCATTTT. Translated, it gives CASSLGQGIEPQHF.

The chain couples TRBV18 to TRBJ1-2; 8 bases line up with TRBD1. The V segment lost 1 base and the J segment 0 bases; nucleotides outside the gene matches: 10. The CDR3 covers 18 residues. Germline assignment: CDR1 KGHSH and CDR2 LQKENI. CDR3 sequence: CASSPLPDRVRANYGYTF. CDR3 DNA: TGTGCCAGCTCACCACTCCCGGACAGGGTGAGGGCTAACTATGGCTACACCTTC.

Remarks on this clone: The same CDR3 arises from other DNA sequences in this sample as well. V is TRBV19 and J is TRBJ2-7; 7 nucleotides line up with TRBD1. CDR1 LNHDA and CDR2 SQIVND come from the germline V gene (reference sequence). Trimming took 6 bases from V and 2 from J; bases not matched to a gene: 4. This CDR3 region has 13 residues. CDR3 sequence reads: CASSRDRAYEQYF. CDR3 sequence (DNA): TGTGCCAGTAGCCGCGACAGGGCCTACGAGCAGTACTTC.

A note on this clone: The sample has other DNA sequences that encode this CDR3 too. This chain links TRBV19 with TRBJ2-1; no clear D. V was clipped by 2 bases and J by 0 bases, with 11 bases between them. The CDR3 covers 16 residues. Germline V gives CDR1 LNHDA, CDR2 SQIVND (reference sequence). CDR3 DNA: TGTGCCAGTAGTATACCCCCGGCAAGCTCCTACAATGAGCAGTTCTTC. Amino acids: CASSIPPASSYNEQFF.

The rearrangement uses TRBV7-3 and TRBJ2-1, with D tentatively TRBD1 (5 bases). Per the germline V gene, CDR1 is SGHTA and CDR2 is FQGTGA. The CDR3 is made up of 15 amino acids. V was shortened by 3 bases and J by 3 bases, with 12 bases between the two germline ends. The CDR3 protein is CASSFDSSHYNEQFF. CDR3 in DNA: TGTGCCAGCAGCTTCGACAGTTCCCACTACAATGAGCAGTTCTTC.

The genes are TRBV4-1 and TRBJ2-3, with TRBD2 identical over 13 bases. The CDR3 is 16 amino acids. CDR1 is MGHRA and CDR2 is YSYEKL in the germline V gene. V gave up 4 bases and J gave up 4 bases; unmatched junction bases: 5. The CDR3 sequence: CASSRRLAGGPDTQYF. The CDR3, as DNA: TGCGCCAGCAGCCGTCGACTAGCGGGAGGTCCAGATACGCAGTATTTT.

V gene TRBV18 combines with J gene TRBJ1-3, with D hard to call. Germline values: CDR1 KGHSH, CDR2 LQKENI. V was shortened by 6 bases and J by 2 bases, with 14 bases between the two germline ends. The CDR3 has 15 residues. CDR3 coding DNA: TGTGCCAGCTCTCCAACCCGGGCAACTGGAAACACCATATATTTT. It encodes CASSPTRATGNTIYF.

The rearrangement joins TRBV6-4 to TRBJ2-2; 9 nucleotides line up with TRBD2. The V gene's germline CDR1 is MRHNA and CDR2 SNTAGT. The CDR3 totals 15 residues. The V segment lost 5 bases and the J segment 1 base; nucleotides outside the gene matches: 2. The DNA of the CDR3 is TGTGCCAGCAGTAAGACTAGCGGGAACACCGGGGAGCTGTTTTTT. This sequence encodes CASSKTSGNTGELFF.